This paragraph reports one TCR beta chain. Gene names and germline match the mouse. Read coverage stops 4 residues before the CDR3 terminus; the germline J gene supplies the remainder. The identical CDR3 is also encoded by other nucleotide sequences in the sample. This specimen comes from a study of CD8+ T cells in alopecia areata. Reverse transcription of extracted RNA yielded cDNA, which provided the sequencing template. The data were produced by immunoSEQ multiplex PCR, yet TCRdb's version contains in-frame clones alone and is incomplete. This sample carries about 300,000 clones, none of them present only once. CDR1 NSHNY and CDR2 SYGAGN come from the germline V gene. With 3 bases clipped from V and 0 bases from J, the junction kept 4 bases outside the gene matches. The CDR3 covers 16 residues. The pooled cutaneous lymph node cells were sorted using several markers (CD4, CD8alpha, NKG2D, NKG2ACE and others).

The V and J genes are TRBV13-1 and TRBJ2-2; 8 bases line up with TRBD1. This clonotype was obtained from a C3H/HeJ mouse with alopecia areata. The mouse strain carries the MHC haplotype H2-k. The sequenced material came from CD4+ T cells sorted from a lymph node. CDR3 DNA (partial): TGTGCCAGCAGTGGACCGGGACAGGCAAACACCGGG. Protein: CASSGPGQANTG. In full, the CDR3 reads CASSGPGQANTGQLYF.